The present TCR beta chain was sequenced within a study of T cells in Graves' hyperthyroidism and ophthalmopathy. Amplification targeted TCR beta CDR3 regions from RNA transcripts. First-round RT-PCR targeting the TCR CDR3 was performed with the HTBI primer set. TCRdb re-called the multiplex PCR reads through MiXCR, storing one row per CDR3 protein. The table lists around 700,000 distinct CDR3 sequences, 18% of them singletons. This clonotype was seen once. This TCR derives from a woman aged 45 to 65 with Graves' hyperthyroidism that later progressed to Graves' ophthalmopathy. The specimen was blood.

CDR3 DNA sequence: TGTGCCAGCAGCTTCACAAGTAGGGGTTCACCCCTCCACTTT. The encoded protein is CASSFTSRGSPLHF. J is TRBJ1-6 and V is TRBV27; weak D call: TRBD1 (5 bases). This CDR3 region has 14 residues. CDR1 and CDR2 (germline): MNHEY, SMNVEV (reference sequence). V lost 6 bases, J lost 9 bases, and 15 bases lay in between.